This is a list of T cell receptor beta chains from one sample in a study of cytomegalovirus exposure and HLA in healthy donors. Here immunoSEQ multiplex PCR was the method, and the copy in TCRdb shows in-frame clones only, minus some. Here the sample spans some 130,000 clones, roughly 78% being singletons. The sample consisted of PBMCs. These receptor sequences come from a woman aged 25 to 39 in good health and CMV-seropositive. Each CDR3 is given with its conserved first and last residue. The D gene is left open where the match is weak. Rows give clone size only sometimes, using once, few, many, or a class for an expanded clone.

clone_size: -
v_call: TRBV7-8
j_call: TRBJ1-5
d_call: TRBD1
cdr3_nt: TGTGCCAGCAGCTTGGGTCGAGGACAGGGAAAGCCCCAGCATTTT
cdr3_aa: CASSLGRGQGKPQHF

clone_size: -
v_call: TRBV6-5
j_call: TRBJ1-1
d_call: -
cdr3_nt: TGTGCCAGCAGGCCGGGAGCGAGGGGCACTGAAGCTTTCTTT
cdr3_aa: CASRPGARGTEAFF

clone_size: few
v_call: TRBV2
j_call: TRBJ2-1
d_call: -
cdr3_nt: TGTGCCAGCAGTCGCAGCTCCTACAATGAGCAGTTCTTC
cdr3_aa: CASSRSSYNEQFF

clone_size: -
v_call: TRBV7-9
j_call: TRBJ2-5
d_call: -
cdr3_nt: TGTGCCAGCAGTTCAACGGGACACCCAACCCAAGAGACCCAGTACTTC
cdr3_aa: CASSSTGHPTQETQYF

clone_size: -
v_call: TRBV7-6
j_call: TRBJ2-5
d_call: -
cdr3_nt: TGTGCCAGCAGCGGCCGAACTAGCAGCCAAGAGACCCAGTACTTC
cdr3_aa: CASSGRTSSQETQYF

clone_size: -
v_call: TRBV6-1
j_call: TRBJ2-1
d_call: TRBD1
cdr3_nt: TGTGCCAGCAGGGTCCGGGACAGGGGGCAGGTTGAGCAGTTCTTC
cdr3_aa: CASRVRDRGQVEQFF

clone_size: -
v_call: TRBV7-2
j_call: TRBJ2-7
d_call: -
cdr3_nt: TGTGCCAGCAGCTTATTAGACGAGCAGTACTTC
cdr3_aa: CASSLLDEQYF

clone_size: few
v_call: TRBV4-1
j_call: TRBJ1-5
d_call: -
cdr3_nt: TGCGCCAGCAGCCAAGTATCGGGTCAGCCCCAGCATTTT
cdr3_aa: CASSQVSGQPQHF

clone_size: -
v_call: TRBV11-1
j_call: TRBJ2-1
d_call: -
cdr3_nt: TGTGCCAGCAGCCCCGACAGGAGCTCCTACAATGAGCAGTTCTTC
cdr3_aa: CASSPDRSSYNEQFF

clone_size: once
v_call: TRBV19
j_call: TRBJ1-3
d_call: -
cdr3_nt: TGTGCCAGTACCGACTCCAGGGGTTATGCTGGAAACACCATATATTTT
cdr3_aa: CASTDSRGYAGNTIYF

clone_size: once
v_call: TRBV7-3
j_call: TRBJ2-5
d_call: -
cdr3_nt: TGTGCCAGCAGCCTCACGGCAGGGGCGCAAGAGACCCAGTACTTC
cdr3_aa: CASSLTAGAQETQYF

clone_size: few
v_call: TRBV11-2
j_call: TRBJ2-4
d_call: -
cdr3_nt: TGTGCCAGCAGCTCCCAACAGGGTAGCATTCAGTACTTC
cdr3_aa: CASSSQQGSIQYF

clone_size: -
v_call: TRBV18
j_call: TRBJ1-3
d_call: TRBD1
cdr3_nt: TGTGCCAGCTCACCAAAACCGGGACAGGGATCTGGAAACACCATATATTTT
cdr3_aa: CASSPKPGQGSGNTIYF

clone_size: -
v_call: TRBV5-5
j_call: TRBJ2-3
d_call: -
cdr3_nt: TGTGCCAGCAGCGGGCGGGTGAGCACAGATACGCAGTATTTT
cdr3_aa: CASSGRVSTDTQYF

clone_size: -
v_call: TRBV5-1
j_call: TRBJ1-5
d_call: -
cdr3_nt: TGCGCCAGCAGCTTGGCAGGGTCGGATCAGCCCCAGCATTTT
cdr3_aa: CASSLAGSDQPQHF

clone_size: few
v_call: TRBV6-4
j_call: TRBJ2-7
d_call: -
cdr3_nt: TGTGCCAGCACCATTCAAAGAGACGAGCAGTACTTC
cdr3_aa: CASTIQRDEQYF

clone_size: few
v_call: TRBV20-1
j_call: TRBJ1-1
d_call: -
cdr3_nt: TGCAGTGCTAAGGGGTACACTGAAGCTTTCTTT
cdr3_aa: CSAKGYTEAFF

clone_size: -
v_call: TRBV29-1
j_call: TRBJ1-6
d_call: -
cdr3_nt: TGCAGCGTTGGTTCAGGGTTCGATTCACCCCTCCACTTT
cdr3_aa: CSVGSGFDSPLHF

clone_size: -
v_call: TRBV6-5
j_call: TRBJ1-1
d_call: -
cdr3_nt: TGTGCCACCGGGACATTAATGAACACTGAAGCTTTCTTT
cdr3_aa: CATGTLMNTEAFF